The 26 T cell receptor beta chains below all came from one sample that was sequenced in a study of human T cells and chemical hapten exposure. The template was total RNA from unfractionated whole blood. MiXCR, applied by TCRdb to the 5' RACE reads, yields one record per CDR3 protein. The sample holds about 81,000 distinct CDR3 sequences, 6% to 8.5% seen once. These receptors were obtained from a male donor in good health.

This clonotype showed up many times. The chain links TRBV12-3 or TRBV12-4 to TRBJ1-1; D gene ambiguous. V lost 2 bases and J 1 base, leaving 11 bases between the germline ends. This CDR3 contains 15 residues. CDR3 protein: CASSLNQIQNTEAFF. CDR3 in DNA: TGTGCCAGCAGTTTAAATCAGATTCAGAACACTGAAGCTTTCTTT.

This clonotype has ten or more counts. The chain recombines TRBV29-1 with TRBJ2-3; the D gene is possibly TRBD2 (5 bases). CDR3 length: 14 residues. Between the trimmed V and J ends, which lost 4 bases and 4 bases, there was a span of 15 bases. In germline, CDR1 is SQVTM, CDR2 ANQGSEA. CDR3: CSVVFGMGADTQYF. Here the CDR3 DNA reads TGCAGCGTTGTCTTCGGTATGGGAGCAGATACGCAGTATTTT.

The chain links TRBV30 to TRBJ2-7; 14 bases map to TRBD2. J gave up 1 base and V 3 bases, and 5 bases lay outside the gene matches. The CDR3 length is 16 residues. Germline CDR1 is GTSNPN and CDR2 is SVGIG (reference sequence). CDR3 nucleotide sequence: TGTGCCTGGAGCCCCGGGACTAGCGGGAGATCCTACGAGCAGTACTTC. Residues: CAWSPGTSGRSYEQYF. The full variable domain, completed using reference TRBV30 and TRBJ2-7, is SQTIHQWPATLVQPVGSPLSLECTVEGTSNPNLYWYRQAAGRGLQLLFYSVGIGQISSEVPQNLSASRPQDRQFILSSKKLLLSDSGFYLCAWSPGTSGRSYEQYFGPGTRLTVT.

Concerning this clonotype itself: One base away lies a much larger clone, so this may be a sequencing read error. As the CDR3 is not closed by the conserved phenylalanine or tryptophan, this likely results from a read error. The V call is TRBV7-6, the J call TRBJ2-3; TRBD1 aligns across 7 bases. The germline V gene has CDR1 SGHVS and CDR2 FNYEAQ. The CDR3 contains 14 residues. J was trimmed by 8 bases and V by 4 bases; bases with no gene match: 9. The CDR3 DNA reads as TGTGCCAGCAGCTCCGGGACAGTCAGAGGTACGCAGTATTTA. Its translation is CASSSGTVRGTQYL.

This clonotype was picked up a small number of times. V gene TRBV7-9 combines with J gene TRBJ2-3; D not certain. CDR3 length equals 12 residues. Between the trimmed V and J ends, which lost 7 bases and 10 bases, there was a span of 15 bases. Germline V lookup: CDR1 SEHNR, CDR2 FQNEAQ (reference sequence). The CDR3 DNA reads as TGTGCCAGCACCCCCGACGGCGATTCGCAGTATTTT. Translating it yields CASTPDGDSQYF.

In the case of this clonotype: A much larger clone sits a single nucleotide away, making a read error possible. The chain recombines TRBV18 with TRBJ2-7, with a possible D match to TRBD2 (6 bases). Per germline, CDR1 KGHSH and CDR2 LQKENI. The CDR3 runs to 13 residues. The CDR3 is CASSPRDRGSGCF. The CDR3 bases are TGTGCCAGCTCACCGCGAGACCGGGGGTCGGGGTGCTTC.

This clonotype has just a few counts. The rearrangement uses TRBV6-2 or TRBV6-3 and TRBJ2-1, with 8 bases fitting TRBD1. The CDR3 loop spans 15 amino acids. The trim removed 2 bases at V and 8 bases at J, leaving 8 bases unmatched. In germline, CDR1 is MNHEY, CDR2 SVGEGT. Written as DNA, the CDR3 is TGTGCCAGCAGTTACCGGGACAGGAGTAGGGATGAGCAGTTCTTC. It translates to CASSYRDRSRDEQFF.

This clonotype was recorded a few times. This sequence joins TRBV20-1 and TRBJ1-5; 9 bases agree with TRBD1. Germline trimming cut 3 bases from V and 5 bases from J; bases unmatched to any gene: 5. Germline V gene sequence: CDR1 DFQATT, CDR2 SNEGSKA (reference sequence). The CDR3 loop spans 14 amino acids. This chain's CDR3 is CSASGGQGYQPQHF. The CDR3 DNA reads as TGCAGTGCTAGCGGGGGACAGGGATATCAGCCCCAGCATTTT.

The CDR3 reads CASSYSMSNYGYTF. CDR3 nucleotides: TGTGCCAGCAGTTACTCGATGAGCAACTATGGCTACACCTTC. The chain combines TRBV6-5 with TRBJ1-2; D gene ambiguous. This CDR3 has 14 residues. Germline-derived CDR1 and CDR2 are MNHEY and SVGAGI. Trimming shortened V by 0 bases and J by 2 bases, and 7 bases separated the two germline ends.

This rearrangement joins TRBV12-5 to TRBJ2-3, with 10 positions matching TRBD2. The CDR3 runs to 18 residues. The J segment lost 3 bases and the V segment lost 5 bases, leaving 14 bases of the junction unmatched. Germline V gene lookup returns CDR1 LGHNT and CDR2 FRNRAP. CDR3 in amino acids: CASGTHLSGLAETDTQYF. In nucleotides, the CDR3 is TGTGCTAGTGGTACGCATCTAAGTGGACTAGCGGAAACAGATACGCAGTATTTT.

This rearrangement joins TRBV19 to TRBJ2-2; possible D gene TRBD2, 5 bases. CDR3 length: 16 amino acids. Trimming shortened V by 6 bases and J by 1 base, and 15 bases separated the two germline ends. Germline assignment: CDR1 LNHDA and CDR2 SQIVND (reference sequence). The DNA for the CDR3 is TGTGCCAGTAGCTGGACTGATATAATGAACACCGGGGAGCTGTTTTTT. Translated, it gives CASSWTDIMNTGELFF.

This clonotype was seen a handful of times. The chain has TRBV29-1 and TRBJ1-1; tentatively, D is TRBD1 (5 bases). Germline assignment: CDR1 SQVTM and CDR2 ANQGSEA. V was clipped by 4 bases and J by 4 bases, with 13 bases between them. The CDR3 contains 13 residues. The CDR3 region is CSVGSKGFTEAFF. CDR3 bases: TGCAGCGTTGGTTCTAAGGGGTTCACTGAAGCTTTCTTT.

The chain combines TRBV10-3 with TRBJ2-7; D gene ambiguous. V was cut by 6 bases and J by 2 bases, with 8 bases left in between. The CDR3 is 12 amino acids. Germline V CDR1 and CDR2: ENHRY, SYGVKD. The CDR3 sequence is CAISDNTYEQYF. The CDR3 DNA sequence: TGTGCCATCAGCGACAATACCTACGAGCAGTACTTC.

The chain has TRBV19 and TRBJ1-2, with D perhaps matching TRBD1 (5 bases). The CDR3 runs 15 residues. From germline, CDR1 is LNHDA and CDR2 SQIVND (reference sequence). V was shortened by 3 bases and J by 7 bases, with 18 bases between the two germline ends. The DNA of the CDR3 is TGTGCCAGTAGTATCCGACAGACAGATGTGGGTGGCTACACCTTC. Translated, it gives CASSIRQTDVGGYTF.

This clonotype has a handful of counts. The genes are TRBV5-4 and TRBJ2-5; a possible D gene is TRBD1 (6 bases). Germline assignment: CDR1 SGHNT and CDR2 YYREEE (reference sequence). Deletions cut 4 bases from V and 5 bases from J, with 12 bases between. This CDR3 comprises 13 residues. In DNA form, the CDR3 reads TGTGCCAGCAGCGCCAACAGGGATGAGACCCAGTACTTC. This encodes CASSANRDETQYF. The full variable domain, completed using reference TRBV5-4 and TRBJ2-5, is ETGVTQSPTHLIKTRGQQVTLRCSSQSGHNTVSWYQQALGQGPQFIFQYYREEENGRGNFPPRFSGLQFPNYSSELNVNALELDDSALYLCASSANRDETQYFGPGTRLLVL.

The table lists this clonotype with many counts. The chain employs TRBV12-3 or TRBV12-4 and TRBJ2-1; D remains unclear. The CDR3 has 12 amino acids. V lost 1 base to trimming and J lost 7 bases, with 5 bases between them. The CDR3 loop reads CASSLVGNEQFF. CDR3 in DNA: TGTGCCAGCAGTTTAGTAGGAAATGAGCAGTTCTTC.

This clonotype has more than one count but fewer than ten. The V and J genes are TRBV11-2 and TRBJ2-2; D gene unclear. Trimming left V 2 bases short and J 7 bases short, with 8 bases between. Germline CDR1 reads SGHAT; CDR2 reads FQNNGV. The CDR3 totals 13 residues. CDR3 sequence (DNA): TGTGCCAGCAGCTTACTTGCCGACGGGGAGCTGTTTTTT. This sequence encodes CASSLLADGELFF.

Many counts were recorded for this clonotype. J is TRBJ2-6 and V is TRBV3-1; 9 bases fit TRBD1. Germline values: CDR1 LGHDT, CDR2 YNNKEL (reference sequence). The CDR3 contains 16 residues. J gave up 0 bases and V 4 bases, and 1 base lay outside the gene matches. Written as DNA, the CDR3 is TGTGCCAGCAGCCCGACAGGGGGCTCTGGGGCCAACGTCCTGACTTTC. The encoded protein is CASSPTGGSGANVLTF.

In its sample, this clonotype was seen a few times. The gene calls are TRBV12-3 or TRBV12-4 and TRBJ2-6, with unresolved D. The V end was cut by 6 bases, the J end by 1 base, with 4 bases between. The CDR3 loop spans 13 amino acids. CDR3 amino acids: CASRISGANVLTF. CDR3 coding DNA: TGTGCCAGCAGGATTTCTGGGGCCAACGTCCTGACTTTC.

There are many counts of this clonotype. V is TRBV6-2 or TRBV6-3 and J is TRBJ1-5; D perhaps matches TRBD1 (6 bases). This CDR3 has 16 amino acids. Germline assignment: CDR1 MNHEY and CDR2 SVGEGT. V lost 0 bases to trimming and J lost 4 bases, with 13 bases between them. CDR3 in amino acids: CASSYSQGKGNQPQHF. The DNA of the CDR3 is TGTGCCAGCAGTTACTCCCAGGGGAAGGGAAATCAGCCCCAGCATTTT.

The J gene is TRBJ1-2, the V gene TRBV29-1; D uncertain. V was trimmed by 7 bases and J by 2 bases, leaving 11 bases between them. This CDR3 has 12 amino acids. The V gene's germline CDR1 is SQVTM and CDR2 ANQGSEA. The CDR3, as DNA: TGCAGCGCTTCAGTTACCAACTATGGCTACACCTTC. This sequence encodes CSASVTNYGYTF.

V gene TRBV5-4 combines with J gene TRBJ2-2; D gene unclear. Germline CDR1 and CDR2: SGHNT and YYREEE (reference sequence). Trimming took off 0 bases at V and 3 bases at J, with 9 bases between the two ends. The CDR3 sequence is 15 residues long. CDR3 region: CASSLAAEYTGELFF. DNA for the CDR3: TGTGCCAGCAGCTTGGCCGCGGAATACACCGGGGAGCTGTTTTTT.

This chain joins TRBV30 and TRBJ2-1; no firm D call. Germline CDR1 is GTSNPN and CDR2 is SVGIG (reference sequence). The CDR3 is 13 amino acids. The CDR3 DNA reads as TGTGTCACCTCTGGAGCGACAAACAATGAGCAGTTCTTC. This codes for CVTSGATNNEQFF.

This clonotype has a count of ten or more. The chain uses TRBV7-2 and TRBJ1-3, with D perhaps matching TRBD1 (5 bases). The CDR3 contains 16 residues. The V end was cut by 3 bases, the J end by 0 bases, with 12 bases between. Per germline, CDR1 SGHTA and CDR2 FQGNSA. The CDR3 nucleotides read TGTGCCAGCAGCTTCCAGGGCACAATCTCTGGAAACACCATATATTTT. Its protein is CASSFQGTISGNTIYF.

This clonotype was counted at least ten times. The rearrangement joins TRBV9 to TRBJ2-1, with D possibly being TRBD1 or TRBD2 (5 bases each). V gave up 0 bases and J gave up 7 bases, with 11 bases separating them. CDR3 length equals 14 residues. CDR1 is SGDLS, CDR2 YYNGEE, per germline. For the CDR3, the DNA is TGTGCCAGCAGCGTAGTCGGGGCAGAAAATGAGCAGTTCTTC. This encodes CASSVVGAENEQFF.

The chain combines TRBV6-6 with TRBJ1-1; D may be TRBD1 (5 bases). Germline V gives CDR1 MNHNY, CDR2 SVGAGI (reference sequence). V was cut by 6 bases and J by 7 bases, with 12 bases left in between. This CDR3 region has 12 residues. CDR3 bases: TGTGCCAGCAGCCATGGCAGGGATGAAGCTTTCTTT. It codes for CASSHGRDEAFF.